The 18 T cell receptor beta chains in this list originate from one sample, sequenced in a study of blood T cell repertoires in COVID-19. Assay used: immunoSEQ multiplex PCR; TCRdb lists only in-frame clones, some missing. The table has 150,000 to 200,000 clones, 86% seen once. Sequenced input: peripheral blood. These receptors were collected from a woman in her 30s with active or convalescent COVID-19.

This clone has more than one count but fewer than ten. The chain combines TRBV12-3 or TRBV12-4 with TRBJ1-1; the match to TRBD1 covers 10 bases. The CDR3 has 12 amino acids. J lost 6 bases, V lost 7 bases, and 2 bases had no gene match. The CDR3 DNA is TGTGCCAGCATGGACAGGGGGGCTGAAGCTTTCTTT. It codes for CASMDRGAEAFF.

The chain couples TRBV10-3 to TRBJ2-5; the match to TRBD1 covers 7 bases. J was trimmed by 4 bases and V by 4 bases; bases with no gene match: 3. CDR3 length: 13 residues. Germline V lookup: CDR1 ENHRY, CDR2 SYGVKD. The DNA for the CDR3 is TGTGCCATCAGTGCTACAGGGGCAGAGACCCAGTACTTC. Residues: CAISATGAETQYF.

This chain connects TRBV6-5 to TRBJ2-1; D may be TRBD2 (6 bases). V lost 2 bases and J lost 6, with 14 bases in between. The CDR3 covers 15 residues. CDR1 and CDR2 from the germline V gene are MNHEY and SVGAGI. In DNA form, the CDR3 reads TGTGCCAGCAGTTACGCCGGAGGGCCGGGCAATGAGCAGTTCTTC. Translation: CASSYAGGPGNEQFF.

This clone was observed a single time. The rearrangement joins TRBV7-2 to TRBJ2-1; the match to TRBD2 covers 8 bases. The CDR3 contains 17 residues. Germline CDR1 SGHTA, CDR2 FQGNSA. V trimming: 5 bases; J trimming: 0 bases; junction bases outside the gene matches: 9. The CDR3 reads CASSRSGSGGSYNEQFF. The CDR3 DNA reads TGTGCCAGCAGCCGCAGCGGGAGTGGCGGCTCCTACAATGAGCAGTTCTTC.

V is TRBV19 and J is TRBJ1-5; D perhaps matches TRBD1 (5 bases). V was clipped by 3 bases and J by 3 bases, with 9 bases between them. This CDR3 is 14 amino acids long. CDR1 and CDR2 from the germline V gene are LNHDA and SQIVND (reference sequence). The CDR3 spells CASSIPRDNQPQHF. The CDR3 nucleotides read TGTGCCAGTAGTATCCCCAGGGACAATCAGCCCCAGCATTTT.

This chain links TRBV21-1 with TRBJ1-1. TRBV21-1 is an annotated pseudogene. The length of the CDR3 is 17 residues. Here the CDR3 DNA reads TGTGCCAGCAGCAAAGATCGGGAGACCCCTGCTGACACTGAAGCTTTCTTT. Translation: CASSKDRETPADTEAFF.

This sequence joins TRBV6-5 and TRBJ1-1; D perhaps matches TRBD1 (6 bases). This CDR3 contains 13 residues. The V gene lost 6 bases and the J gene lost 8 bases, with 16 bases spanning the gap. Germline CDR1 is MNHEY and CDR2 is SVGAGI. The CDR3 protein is CASSLSGGPEAFF. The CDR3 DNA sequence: TGTGCCAGCAGCCTTTCGGGGGGGCCCGAAGCTTTCTTT.

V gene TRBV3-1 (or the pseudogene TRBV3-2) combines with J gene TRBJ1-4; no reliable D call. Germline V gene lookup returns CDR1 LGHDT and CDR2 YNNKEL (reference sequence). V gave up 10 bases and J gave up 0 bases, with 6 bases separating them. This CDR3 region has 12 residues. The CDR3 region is CATRATNEKLFF. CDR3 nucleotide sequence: TGTGCCACCCGCGCAACTAATGAAAAACTGTTTTTT.

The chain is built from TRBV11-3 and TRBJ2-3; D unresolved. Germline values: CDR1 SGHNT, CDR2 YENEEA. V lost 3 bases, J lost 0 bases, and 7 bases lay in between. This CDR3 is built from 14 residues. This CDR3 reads CASSFTRSTDTQYF. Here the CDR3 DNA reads TGTGCCAGCAGCTTTACTCGTAGCACAGATACGCAGTATTTT.

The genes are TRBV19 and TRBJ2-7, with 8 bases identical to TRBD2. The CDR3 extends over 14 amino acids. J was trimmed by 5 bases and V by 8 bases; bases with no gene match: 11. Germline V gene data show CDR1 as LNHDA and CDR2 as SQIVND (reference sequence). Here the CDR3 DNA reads TGTGCCAGTTCCCTCGGGACTAGGTTTAACGAGCAGTACTTC. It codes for CASSLGTRFNEQYF.

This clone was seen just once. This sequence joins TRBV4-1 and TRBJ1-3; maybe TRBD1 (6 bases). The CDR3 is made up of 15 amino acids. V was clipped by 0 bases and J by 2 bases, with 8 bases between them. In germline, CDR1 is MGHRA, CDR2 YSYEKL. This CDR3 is CASSQDSGAGNTIYF. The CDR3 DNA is TGCGCCAGCAGCCAAGATTCAGGGGCTGGAAACACCATATATTTT.

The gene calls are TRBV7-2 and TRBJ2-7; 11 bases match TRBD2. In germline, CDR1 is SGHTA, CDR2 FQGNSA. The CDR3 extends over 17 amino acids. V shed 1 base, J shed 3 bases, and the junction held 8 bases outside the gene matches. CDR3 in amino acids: CASSLVLGTSGYYEQYF. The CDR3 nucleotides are TGTGCCAGCAGCTTAGTTTTAGGGACTAGCGGATACTACGAGCAGTACTTC.

The CDR3 loop reads CASSLGDYLVYNEQFF. The CDR3 bases are TGTGCCAGCAGCTTAGGGGACTACCTCGTCTACAATGAGCAGTTCTTC. This chain links TRBV11-3 with TRBJ2-1; the match to TRBD2 covers 7 bases. From germline, CDR1 is SGHNT and CDR2 YENEEA. This CDR3 has 16 amino acids. The V gene end was trimmed by 1 base and the J gene end by 3 bases; junction bases not matched to a gene: 6.

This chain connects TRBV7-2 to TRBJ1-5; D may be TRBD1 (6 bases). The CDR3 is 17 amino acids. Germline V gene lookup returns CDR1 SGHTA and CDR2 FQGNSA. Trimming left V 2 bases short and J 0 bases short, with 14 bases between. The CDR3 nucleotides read TGTGCCAGCAGCTTACGCGACAGGATAAATAGCAATCAGCCCCAGCATTTT. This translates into CASSLRDRINSNQPQHF.

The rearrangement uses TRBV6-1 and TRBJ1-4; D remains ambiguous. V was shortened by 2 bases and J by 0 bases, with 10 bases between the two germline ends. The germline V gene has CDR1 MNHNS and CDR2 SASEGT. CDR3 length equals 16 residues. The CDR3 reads CASSELSGATNEKLFF. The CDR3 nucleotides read TGTGCCAGCAGTGAACTGTCGGGAGCAACTAATGAAAAACTGTTTTTT.

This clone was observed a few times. Written as DNA, the CDR3 is TGTGCCAGCAGGAATGCAGGGGGCGAGGGCTACACCTTC. Protein product: CASRNAGGEGYTF. The chain is built from TRBV7-9 and TRBJ1-2; 8 positions agree with TRBD1. CDR1 is SEHNR and CDR2 is FQNEAQ in the germline V gene (reference sequence). Trimming at V came to 6 bases and at J to 8 bases, leaving 8 bases not matched to a gene. This CDR3 has 13 amino acids.

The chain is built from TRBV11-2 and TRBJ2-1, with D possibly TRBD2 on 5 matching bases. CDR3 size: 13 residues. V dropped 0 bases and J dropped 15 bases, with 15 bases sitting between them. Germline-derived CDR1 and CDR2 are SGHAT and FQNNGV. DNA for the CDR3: TGTGCCAGCAGCTTAGATTCCGGGGTGAATAGGTTCTTC. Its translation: CASSLDSGVNRFF.

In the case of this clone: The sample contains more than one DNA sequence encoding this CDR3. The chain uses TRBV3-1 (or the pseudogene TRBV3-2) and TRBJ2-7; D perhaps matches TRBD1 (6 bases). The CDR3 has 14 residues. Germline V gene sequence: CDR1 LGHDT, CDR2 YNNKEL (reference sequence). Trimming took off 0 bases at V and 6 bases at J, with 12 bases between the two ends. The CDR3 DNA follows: TGTGCCAGCAGCCAAGATCCAGGGGTGGGCGAGCAGTACTTC. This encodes CASSQDPGVGEQYF.